This is a list of T cell receptor beta chains from one sample in a study of shared clonotypes between healthy human individuals. Data came from immunoSEQ multiplex PCR; TCRdb stores just in-frame clones and leaves some out. The sample shows more than 1,200,000 clones, just under 99% of them seen only once. The material sequenced was naive CD4+ T cells sorted from blood. These receptors all come from a man aged 25 to 40 in good health. Both conserved end residues are part of each CDR3. Fields, in order: V gene, clone size, J gene, D gene, CDR3 protein, CDR3 DNA. The D gene is left open where the match is weak. Clone size is given for some rows only: seen once, a few or many times, or a class if the clone is expanded.

>TRBV28|-|TRBJ2-7|TRBD2
CASIAGVSAEQYF
TGTGCCAGCATTGCGGGAGTTTCGGCCGAGCAGTACTTC
>TRBV28|-|TRBJ1-1|TRBD1
CASSPHDRGQAEAFF
TGTGCCAGCAGTCCACACGACAGGGGGCAGGCTGAAGCTTTCTTT
>TRBV5-6|-|TRBJ2-3|-
CASSLAGFSTDTQYF
TGTGCCAGCAGCTTGGCGGGATTTAGCACAGATACGCAGTATTTT
>TRBV27|-|TRBJ2-7|-
CASRQQGSYEQYF
TGTGCCAGCCGACAACAGGGTAGCTACGAGCAGTACTTC
>TRBV5-6|once|TRBJ2-2|TRBD2
CASSRPVLAGVSGELFF
TGTGCCAGCAGCCGACCCGTGCTAGCGGGAGTCTCCGGGGAGCTGTTTTTT
>TRBV5-8|-|TRBJ2-3|-
CASRLVRTQYF
TGTGCCAGCAGACTAGTTCGTACGCAGTATTTT
>TRBV19|-|TRBJ2-4|TRBD2
CASRLSGSRNIQYF
TGTGCCAGTAGGCTTAGCGGGAGTCGGAACATTCAGTACTTC
>TRBV28|-|TRBJ2-1|TRBD1
CASRMTGQGEQFF
TGTGCCAGCAGGATGACAGGGCAGGGTGAGCAGTTCTTC
>TRBV27|-|TRBJ2-1|TRBD1
CASTTRRQGSHEQFF
TGTGCCAGCACGACCCGCCGACAGGGGTCCCATGAGCAGTTCTTC
>TRBV4-2|-|TRBJ1-3|-
CASKETRNTIYF
TGTGCCAGCAAGGAGACACGAAACACCATATATTTT
>TRBV2|-|TRBJ2-7|-
CASSESAGQPYEQYF
TGTGCCAGCAGTGAATCGGCGGGCCAACCCTACGAGCAGTACTTC
>TRBV18|-|TRBJ1-2|TRBD1
CASSSSPGQGNGYTF
TGTGCCAGCTCATCCTCTCCGGGACAGGGTAATGGCTACACCTTC
>TRBV18|-|TRBJ1-1|-
CASSPSWTTEAFF
TGTGCCAGCTCCCCTTCCTGGACCACTGAAGCTTTCTTT
>TRBV5-8|-|TRBJ2-6|-
CASSPRGSGFGANVLTF
TGTGCCAGCAGCCCCCGCGGATCGGGCTTTGGGGCCAACGTCCTGACTTTC
>TRBV11-2|-|TRBJ1-2|-
CASSFPGATYGYTF
TGTGCCAGCAGCTTCCCAGGGGCTACCTATGGCTACACCTTC
>TRBV28|-|TRBJ2-7|TRBD1
CASSTRQGTYEQYF
TGTGCCAGCAGTACCAGACAGGGGACCTACGAGCAGTACTTC
>TRBV5-5|-|TRBJ2-7|TRBD1
CASSTRQGILEQYF
TGTGCCAGCAGCACCCGACAGGGGATACTCGAGCAGTACTTC
>TRBV7-2|-|TRBJ2-3|-
CASSFLVTDTQYF
TGTGCCAGCAGCTTTTTAGTCACAGATACGCAGTATTTT